Sequencing of this TCR beta chain was carried out in a study of early T cells in non-severe SARS-CoV-2 infection. Individual cDNA molecules each received unique molecular identifiers attached to them. TCRdb ran MiXCR on the 5' RACE reads and lists one entry per CDR3 protein. The table includes roughly 40,000 distinct CDR3 sequences, over 4% detected once. The study, taken as a whole, reports: Database matching using VDJdb favored anti-spike CD8 responses, with private and CD4 specificities left missing.

A note on this clonotype: Antigen: not known.

The length of the CDR3 is 14 residues. The V and J ends lost 3 bases and 3 bases respectively, with 9 bases between them. The TCR originated in an adult who was a healthcare worker with PCR-confirmed SARS-CoV-2 infection or an uninfected control (not recorded which). The V and J genes are TRBV12-3 or TRBV12-4 and TRBJ1-5; D gene uncertain. The sequenced sample consisted of whole blood. Written as DNA, the CDR3 is TGTGCCAGCAGTTTCTCGGGATCCAATCAGCCCCAGCATTTT. It specifies CASSFSGSNQPQHF.